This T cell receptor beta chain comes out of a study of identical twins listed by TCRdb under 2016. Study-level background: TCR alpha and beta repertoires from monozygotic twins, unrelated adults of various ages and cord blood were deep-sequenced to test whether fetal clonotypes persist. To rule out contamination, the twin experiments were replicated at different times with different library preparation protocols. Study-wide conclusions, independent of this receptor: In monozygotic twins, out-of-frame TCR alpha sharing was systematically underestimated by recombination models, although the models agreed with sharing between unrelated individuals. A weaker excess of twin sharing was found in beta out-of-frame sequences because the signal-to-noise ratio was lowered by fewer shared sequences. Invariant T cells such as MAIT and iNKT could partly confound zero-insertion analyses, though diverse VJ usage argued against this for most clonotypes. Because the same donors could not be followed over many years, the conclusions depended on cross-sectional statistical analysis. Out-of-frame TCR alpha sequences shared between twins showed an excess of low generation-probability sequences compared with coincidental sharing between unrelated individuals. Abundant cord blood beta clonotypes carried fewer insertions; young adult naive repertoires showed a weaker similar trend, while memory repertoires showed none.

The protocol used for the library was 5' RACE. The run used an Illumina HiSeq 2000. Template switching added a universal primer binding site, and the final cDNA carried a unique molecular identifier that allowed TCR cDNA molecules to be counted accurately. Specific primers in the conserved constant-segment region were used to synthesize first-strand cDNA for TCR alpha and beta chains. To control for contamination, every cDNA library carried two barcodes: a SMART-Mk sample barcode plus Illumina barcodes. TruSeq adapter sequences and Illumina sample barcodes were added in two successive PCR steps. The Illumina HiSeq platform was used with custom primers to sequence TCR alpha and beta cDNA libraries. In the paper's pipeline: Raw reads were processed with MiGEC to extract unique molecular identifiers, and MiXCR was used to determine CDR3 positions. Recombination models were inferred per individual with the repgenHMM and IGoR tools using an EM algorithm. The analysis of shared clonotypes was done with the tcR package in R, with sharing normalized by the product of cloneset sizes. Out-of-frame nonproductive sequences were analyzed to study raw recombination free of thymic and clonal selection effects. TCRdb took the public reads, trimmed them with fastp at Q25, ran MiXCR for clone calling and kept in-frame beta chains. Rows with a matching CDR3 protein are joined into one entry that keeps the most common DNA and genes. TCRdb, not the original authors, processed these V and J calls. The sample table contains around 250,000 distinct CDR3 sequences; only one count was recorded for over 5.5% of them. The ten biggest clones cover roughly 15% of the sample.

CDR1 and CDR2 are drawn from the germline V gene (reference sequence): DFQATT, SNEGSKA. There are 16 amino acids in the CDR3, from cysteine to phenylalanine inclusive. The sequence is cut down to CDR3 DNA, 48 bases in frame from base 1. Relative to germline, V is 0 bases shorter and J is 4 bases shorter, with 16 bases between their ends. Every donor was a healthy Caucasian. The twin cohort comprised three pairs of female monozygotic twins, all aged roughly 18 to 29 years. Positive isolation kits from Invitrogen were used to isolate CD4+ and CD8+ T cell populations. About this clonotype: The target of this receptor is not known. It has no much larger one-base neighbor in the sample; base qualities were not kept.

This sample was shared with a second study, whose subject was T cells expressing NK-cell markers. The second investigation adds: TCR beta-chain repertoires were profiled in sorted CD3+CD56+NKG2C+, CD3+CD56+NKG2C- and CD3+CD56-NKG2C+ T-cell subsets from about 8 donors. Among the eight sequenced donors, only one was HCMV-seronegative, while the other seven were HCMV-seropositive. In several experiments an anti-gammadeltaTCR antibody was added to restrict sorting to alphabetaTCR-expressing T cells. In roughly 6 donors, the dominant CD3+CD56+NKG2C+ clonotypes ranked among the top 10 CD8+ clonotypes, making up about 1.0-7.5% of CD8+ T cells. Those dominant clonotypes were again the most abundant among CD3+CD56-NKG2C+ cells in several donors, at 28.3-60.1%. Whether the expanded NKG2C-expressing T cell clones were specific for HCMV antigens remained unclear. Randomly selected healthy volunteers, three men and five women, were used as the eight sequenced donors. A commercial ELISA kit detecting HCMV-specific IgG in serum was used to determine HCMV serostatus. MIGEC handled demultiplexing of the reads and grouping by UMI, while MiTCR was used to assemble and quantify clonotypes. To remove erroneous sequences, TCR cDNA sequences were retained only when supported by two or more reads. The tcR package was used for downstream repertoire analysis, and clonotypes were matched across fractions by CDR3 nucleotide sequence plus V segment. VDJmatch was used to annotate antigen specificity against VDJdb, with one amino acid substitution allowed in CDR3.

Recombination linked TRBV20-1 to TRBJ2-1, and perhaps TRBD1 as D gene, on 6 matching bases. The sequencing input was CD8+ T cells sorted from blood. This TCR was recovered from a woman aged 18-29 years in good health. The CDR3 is CSARDLSRGDYNEQFF. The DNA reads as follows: TGCAGTGCTAGAGATCTTTCCAGGGGAGATTACAATGAGCAGTTCTTC.